The text below deals with one T cell receptor (beta chain). What this receptor recognizes is not known. Base qualities are not at hand, and no much larger clone is one base apart. What the treatment or condition label conveys for this sample: preoperative locoregional IRX-2 cytokine immunotherapy. The samples were obtained from a phase Ib study that tested preoperative, locoregional IRX-2 cytokine immunotherapy designed to prime immune responses. The donors were early-stage breast cancer patients who were given IRX-2 prior to surgery. The receptor library was made with the immunoSEQ multiplex PCR assay. TCRdb stores this immuneACCESS table with in-frame sequences only. Part of the clones is absent; in the studies checked, under half of the shortfall reflects unresolved V genes, and no reason is known for the rest. This sample comprises around 34,000 clones, around four fifths of them detected only once. 2% to 3% of the sample is in the top ten clones.

The sample originates from a study of preoperative IRX-2 immunotherapy in early breast cancer (dated by TCRdb to the late 2010s). Looking up the germline V gene yields CDR1 MDHEN and CDR2 SYDVKM. V is shortened by 6 bases, J by 0 bases, and the region joining them spans 11 bases. The CDR3 holds 15 amino acids from the cysteine to the phenylalanine. Solely the CDR3 DNA is kept, with 45 bases framed from the first base. Specimen: lymph node tissue, collected from a patient treated with IRX-2 immunotherapy. The clonotype originates from a human donor with breast cancer. The rearrangement joined TRBV28 to TRBJ2-2; no confident D gene assignment can be made. The bases are TGTGCCAGCAGCCCGGTCACCACGAACACCGGGGAGCTGTTTTTT. Protein translation: CASSPVTTNTGELFF. The CDR3, completed at both ends by the reference TRBV28 and TRBJ2-2 genes, gives the full variable domain DVKVTQSSRYLVKRTGEKVFLECVQDMDHENMFWYRQDPGLGLRLIYFSYDVKMKEKGDIPEGYSVSREKKERFSLILESASTNQTSMYLCASSPVTTNTGELFFGEGSRLTVL.